What follows are 14 T cell receptor beta chains derived from one specimen sequenced in a study of regulatory T cells in long-lasting Graves disease. This sample's time point: newly diagnosed GD, antithyroid drugs for less than 3 months. PBMC RNA was the source of the TCR library. Arm-PCR of CDR3 regions with iRepertoire HTBI primers generated TCR beta libraries. TCRdb re-called the multiplex PCR reads with MiXCR, one entry per CDR3 protein. The table includes about 440,000 distinct CDR3 sequences, 16% detected once. This sample was also put to use in a study of T cells in Graves' hyperthyroidism and ophthalmopathy.

The starting material was peripheral blood mononuclear cells (PBMCs), obtained at new diagnosis, from a patient treated with antithyroid drugs. These receptors were obtained from a woman under 40 with Graves disease.

This clonotype was observed many times. The chain joins TRBV12-3 or TRBV12-4 to TRBJ2-7; D unclear. The V end was cut by 3 bases, the J end by 1 base, with 13 bases between. The CDR3 runs 15 residues. This chain's CDR3 is CASSFAFTMSYEQYF. As DNA, the CDR3 is TGTGCCAGCAGTTTTGCGTTCACGATGTCCTACGAGCAGTACTTC.

This clonotype was seen many times. This sequence joins TRBV5-1 and TRBJ1-2, with D possibly being TRBD1 (5 bases). The CDR3 sequence is 14 residues long. The germline CDR1 and CDR2 sequences are SGHRS and YFSETQ. Trimming stripped 5 bases from V and 2 bases from J, with 13 bases between. In nucleotides, the CDR3 is TGCGCCAGCAGTAAAGGGGACCAAAACTATGGCTACACCTTC. Translating it yields CASSKGDQNYGYTF. Using reference TRBV5-1 and TRBJ1-2 for the parts outside the CDR3, the full variable domain is KAGVTQTPRYLIKTRGQQVTLSCSPISGHRSVSWYQQTPGQGLQFLFEYFSETQRNKGNFPGRFSGRQFSNSRSEMNVSTLELGDSALYLCASSKGDQNYGYTFGSGTRLTVV.

There are many counts of this clonotype. The chain is built from TRBV3-1 and TRBJ1-1, with D possibly being TRBD1 (6 bases). Trimming stripped 6 bases from V and 0 bases from J, with 17 bases between. The germline V gene has CDR1 LGHDT and CDR2 YNNKEL (reference sequence). The CDR3 totals 16 residues. For the CDR3, the DNA is TGTGCCAGCAGAAAAAGGGGGGCGCGGGTGAACACTGAAGCTTTCTTT. This translates into CASRKRGARVNTEAFF.

Many counts were recorded for this clonotype. The chain is built from TRBV6-1 and TRBJ1-5; the match to TRBD1 covers 7 bases. This CDR3 is 15 amino acids long. V dropped 6 bases and J dropped 0; count of bases not matched to a gene: 5. Per germline, CDR1 MNHNS and CDR2 SASEGT. The CDR3 sequence: CASRRRTGSNQPQHF. CDR3 nucleotide sequence: TGTGCCAGCAGGAGGAGGACAGGTAGCAATCAGCCCCAGCATTTT.

This clonotype was counted at least ten times. V gene TRBV19 combines with J gene TRBJ1-1, with a weak D call TRBD1 (5 bases). Trimming took off 2 bases at V and 3 bases at J, with 13 bases between the two ends. This CDR3 contains 15 residues. CDR1 and CDR2 from the germline V gene are LNHDA and SQIVND (reference sequence). CDR3 amino acids: CASSISGTADTEAFF. The CDR3 DNA reads TGTGCCAGTAGTATATCCGGGACTGCGGACACTGAAGCTTTCTTT.

This clonotype has only a few counts. This chain joins TRBV28 and TRBJ2-7; tentatively, D is TRBD1 or TRBD2 (5 bases each). Germline lookup yields CDR1 MDHEN and CDR2 SYDVKM. The V and J ends lost 8 bases and 7 bases respectively, with 15 bases between them. CDR3 size: 12 residues. CDR3 sequence: CASGTHFWEQYF. As DNA, the CDR3 is TGTGCCAGCGGGACCCATTTTTGGGAGCAGTACTTC.

This clonotype was detected a few times. A read error may produce the germline difference seen at one junction end. V gene TRBV12-3 or TRBV12-4 combines with J gene TRBJ2-1; weak D call: TRBD2 (5 bases). The CDR3 is made up of 14 amino acids. The CDR3 region is CASSLRVLPQSSRF. CDR3 nucleotide sequence: TGTGCCAGCAGTTTGAGGGTTCTGCCCCAGTCTTCTCGTTTC.

V is TRBV10-3 and J is TRBJ2-5; 13 nucleotides match TRBD2. CDR1 is ENHRY and CDR2 is SYGVKD in the germline V gene. The junction had 14 bases not matched to a gene; V was cut back by 3 bases and J by 4 bases. The CDR3 totals 19 residues. CDR3 in amino acids: CAISDPSTSGRASGETQYF. In DNA, the CDR3 is TGTGCCATCAGTGACCCGAGCACTAGCGGGAGGGCCTCGGGAGAGACCCAGTACTTC.

This clonotype was observed many times. This sequence joins TRBV30 and TRBJ1-6; D not resolved. Per germline, CDR1 GTSNPN and CDR2 SVGIG (reference sequence). Trimming removed 0 bases from V and 3 bases from J, with 9 bases in between. The CDR3 loop spans 15 amino acids. CDR3 in DNA: TGTGCCTGGAGTGTCCGGGTTTTCTATAATTCACCCCTCCACTTT. It yields the protein CAWSVRVFYNSPLHF. Supplemented by reference TRBV30 and TRBJ1-6, the full variable domain reads SQTIHQWPATLVQPVGSPLSLECTVEGTSNPNLYWYRQAAGRGLQLLFYSVGIGQISSEVPQNLSASRPQDRQFILSSKKLLLSDSGFYLCAWSVRVFYNSPLHFGNGTRLTVT.

Ten or more counts support this clonotype. The chain is built from TRBV6-1 and TRBJ1-1; D might be TRBD1 (6 bases). CDR3 length equals 14 residues. The germline CDR1 and CDR2 sequences are MNHNS and SASEGT. Deletions cut 6 bases from V and 5 bases from J, with 16 bases between. CDR3 sequence reads: CASRTGQRNTEAFF. The CDR3, as DNA: TGTGCCAGCAGGACCGGACAGAGAAATACTGAAGCTTTCTTT.

This clonotype has a count of ten or more. The chain recombines TRBV28 with TRBJ1-5; no reliable D call. The CDR3 sequence is 15 residues long. Trimming took off 2 bases at V and 1 base at J, with 9 bases between the two ends. Germline values: CDR1 MDHEN, CDR2 SYDVKM. The CDR3 loop reads CASSLMAGSNQPQHF. The CDR3 DNA follows: TGTGCCAGCAGTTTAATGGCAGGAAGCAATCAGCCCCAGCATTTT.

V and J are TRBV7-6 and TRBJ1-1; no clear D gene. This CDR3 contains 13 residues. The ends were cut back, 2 bases at V and 6 bases at J, with 10 bases in the middle. CDR1 SGHVS and CDR2 FNYEAQ come from the germline V gene. The CDR3 region is CASSLSKGAEAFF. The CDR3 nucleotides are TGTGCCAGCAGCTTATCTAAGGGAGCTGAAGCTTTCTTT.

The V and J genes are TRBV28 and TRBJ2-3; D possibly corresponds to TRBD2 (6 bases). V was clipped by 2 bases and J by 6 bases, with 18 bases between them. CDR3 length equals 16 residues. CDR1 and CDR2 from the germline V gene are MDHEN and SYDVKM. The DNA for the CDR3 is TGTGCCAGCAGTTTAACGTTCGGGACTTTCGGGGATACGCAGTATTTT. This encodes CASSLTFGTFGDTQYF.

Ten or more counts support this clonotype. This chain links TRBV6-1 with TRBJ2-1, with D unresolved. Germline V lookup: CDR1 MNHNS, CDR2 SASEGT. Trimming cost V 5 bases and J 10 bases, with 12 bases left between them. The CDR3 spans 12 residues. The CDR3 DNA sequence: TGTGCCAGCAGTCGACTCCCCCTGGAGCAGTTCTTC. Translation: CASSRLPLEQFF.